This T cell receptor (beta chain) was obtained from a study of cytomegalovirus exposure and HLA in healthy donors. General study results and limits: In a later analysis, an Asian-associated ancestry cluster reportedly showed fewer N-insertions than the roughly 730-donor mean.

Vbeta (60) and Jbeta (13) primers were used in the PCR. The protocol was immunoSEQ multiplex PCR, while the TCRdb copy is restricted to in-frame clones and leaves out a portion. The data show some 140,000 clones, 75% to 85% seen once. Trimming at V came to 6 bases and at J to 4 bases, leaving 8 bases not matched to a gene. In germline, CDR1 is SNHLY, CDR2 FYNNEI. The CDR3 covers 17 residues. About this clone itself: Its antigen is not identified.

This clonotype originated in a female donor in good health and CMV-seronegative. Sequenced: PBMCs. V and J are TRBV2 and TRBJ2-1; 14 bases agree with TRBD2. CDR3 DNA sequence: TGTGCCAGCAGGGATGGGACTAGCGGGGGAGTATACAATGAGCAGTTCTTC. Protein sequence: CASRDGTSGGVYNEQFF.